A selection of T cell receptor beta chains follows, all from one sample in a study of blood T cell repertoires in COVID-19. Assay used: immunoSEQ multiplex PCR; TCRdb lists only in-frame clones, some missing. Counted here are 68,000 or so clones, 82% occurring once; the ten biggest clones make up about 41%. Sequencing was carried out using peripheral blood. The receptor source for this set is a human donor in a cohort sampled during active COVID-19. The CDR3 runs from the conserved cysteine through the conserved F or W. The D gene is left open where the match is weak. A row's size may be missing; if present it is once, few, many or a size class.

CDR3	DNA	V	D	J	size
CATTGMNTEAFF	TGTGCCACCACCGGGATGAACACTGAAGCTTTCTTT	TRBV6-5	.	TRBJ1-1	.
CASSSGGGGTDTQYF	TGTGCCAGCAGCTCCGGCGGGGGCGGCACAGATACGCAGTATTTT	TRBV5-4	.	TRBJ2-3	once
CASSSSRTEQYF	TGTGCCAGCAGTTCCTCCAGGACTGAGCAGTACTTC	TRBV28	.	TRBJ2-7	.
CASSSGNEQFF	TGTGCCAGCAGTTCCGGGAATGAGCAGTTCTTC	TRBV2	.	TRBJ2-1	once
CASIPRTGFGYTF	TGTGCCAGCATCCCGAGGACAGGTTTTGGCTACACCTTC	TRBV28	TRBD1	TRBJ1-2	.
CASSPLRSAGANVLTF	TGCGCCAGCAGCCCCTTAAGAAGCGCTGGGGCCAACGTCCTGACTTTC	TRBV4-1	.	TRBJ2-6	.
CASSLKGAGNQPQHF	TGTGCCAGCAGCTTAAAGGGGGCCGGCAATCAGCCCCAGCATTTT	TRBV7-2	TRBD1	TRBJ1-5	.
CASSLGATNEKLFF	TGTGCCAGCAGCCTCGGGGCAACTAATGAAAAACTGTTTTTT	TRBV3-1/TRBV3-2	.	TRBJ1-4	.
CASSQGYWDRPGSPLHF	TGCGCCAGCAGCCAAGGGTATTGGGACAGGCCTGGCTCACCCCTCCACTTT	TRBV4-1	TRBD1	TRBJ1-6	.
CASSPQGSNSYEQYF	TGTGCCAGCTCACCTCAGGGGTCTAACTCCTACGAGCAGTACTTC	TRBV18	.	TRBJ2-7	few
CASSQVSANTGELFF	TGTGCCAGCAGCCAAGTGTCAGCGAACACCGGGGAGCTGTTTTTT	TRBV14	.	TRBJ2-2	.
CASSRGTGASDTQYF	TGTGCCAGTAGTAGAGGGACAGGGGCATCAGATACGCAGTATTTT	TRBV19	TRBD1	TRBJ2-3	few
CASHGQISYEQYF	TGTGCCAGCCATGGACAGATTTCCTACGAGCAGTACTTC	TRBV12-3/TRBV12-4	.	TRBJ2-7	.
CASTLGRGTTDTQYF	TGTGCCAGTACCCTAGGGCGGGGGACCACAGATACGCAGTATTTT	TRBV19	TRBD2	TRBJ2-3	.
CASSLGASGGQETQYF	TGTGCCAGCAGTTTAGGGGCGAGCGGGGGTCAAGAGACCCAGTACTTC	TRBV28	TRBD2	TRBJ2-5	.
CASSLGTNFQETQYF	TGTGCCAGCAGCCTCGGGACAAATTTTCAAGAGACCCAGTACTTC	TRBV7-6	.	TRBJ2-5	.
CASSPPGRGRGETQYF	TGTGCCAGCAGCCCCCCAGGTAGGGGTAGGGGAGAGACCCAGTACTTC	TRBV5-4	.	TRBJ2-5	.
CASSLGARVQETQYF	TGTGCCAGCAGCTTAGGGGCGCGGGTACAAGAGACCCAGTACTTC	TRBV7-6	.	TRBJ2-5	.
CASSQGRQGTRTGNTIYF	TGCGCCAGCAGCCAGGGTAGACAGGGAACAAGGACTGGAAACACCATATATTTT	TRBV4-1	TRBD1	TRBJ1-3	.
CASSRRGQANEKLFF	TGTGCCAGCAGTCGCAGGGGTCAAGCTAATGAAAAACTGTTTTTT	TRBV6-5	.	TRBJ1-4	.
CASSQDGGATNEKLFF	TGCGCCAGCAGCCAAGATGGGGGCGCAACTAATGAAAAACTGTTTTTT	TRBV4-3	.	TRBJ1-4	.
CASSYSEGRQPQHF	TGTGCCAGCAGTTACTCGGAGGGACGTCAGCCCCAGCATTTT	TRBV6-2/TRBV6-3	.	TRBJ1-5	once